The 28 T cell receptor beta chains reported below all come from one sample, sequenced in a study of T cells after yellow fever vaccination (dated by TCRdb to about 2019). Taken with the paper, the label for treatment or condition translates to: live attenuated yellow fever vaccine strain. The method was 5' RACE. TCRdb records Illumina HiSeq 2500 as the sequencer. In-frame beta chains were kept once TCRdb had trimmed the public reads at Q25 with fastp and called clones with MiXCR. Rows merge per CDR3 protein into single entries with the most common DNA and genes. For this sample the table gives 450,000 to 650,000 distinct CDR3 sequences, of which just over 20% were detected only once. Clones ranked in the top ten supply around 16% of the sample. This sample comprised PBMCs, obtained about 21 days after the first yellow fever vaccination. The origin of the receptors is a man aged 18 to 35 who received the YFV17D yellow fever vaccine.

This clonotype was seen only a few times. This chain uses TRBV5-1 with TRBJ2-5; TRBD1 or TRBD2 may be the D gene (5 bases each). This CDR3 comprises 15 residues. Germline loops: CDR1 SGHRS, CDR2 YFSETQ. Trimming removed 4 bases from V and 4 bases from J, with 17 bases in between. This chain's CDR3 is CASSLGPGSAETQYF. The CDR3 DNA follows: TGCGCCAGCAGCCTTGGACCAGGGAGTGCAGAGACCCAGTACTTC.

V and J are TRBV10-3 and TRBJ2-1; no reliable D call. Between the trimmed V and J ends, which lost 1 base and 4 bases, there was a span of 11 bases. Germline V gives CDR1 ENHRY, CDR2 SYGVKD. The CDR3 runs 15 residues. The CDR3 is CAISEFKGLYNEQFF. Here the CDR3 DNA reads TGTGCCATCAGTGAGTTCAAGGGTTTGTACAATGAGCAGTTCTTC.

V usage is TRBV19 and J usage is TRBJ2-5; 11 nucleotides align to TRBD2. The CDR3 is 15 residues long. V was pared by 2 bases and J by 3 bases, with 2 bases of the junction left unmatched. The germline CDR1 and CDR2 sequences are LNHDA and SQIVND (reference sequence). For the CDR3, the DNA is TGTGCCAGTAGTATATGGGGACTAGCGGAAGAGACCCAGTACTTC. Amino acids: CASSIWGLAEETQYF. Together with reference TRBV19 and TRBJ2-5, the CDR3 gives the full variable domain: DGGITQSPKYLFRKEGQNVTLSCEQNLNHDAMYWYRQDPGQGLRLIYYSQIVNDFQKGDIAEGYSVSREKKESFPLTVTSAQKNPTAFYLCASSIWGLAEETQYFGPGTRLLVL.

This chain uses TRBV6-5 with TRBJ1-1; 7 bases agree with TRBD1. The V and J ends lost 2 bases and 4 bases, in that order; junction bases with no gene match: 10. The CDR3 totals 16 residues. CDR1 MNHEY and CDR2 SVGAGI come from the germline V gene. CDR3 sequence: CASSYRGLLRSTEAFF. The CDR3 nucleotides read TGTGCCAGCAGTTACAGGGGGCTACTGAGGAGCACTGAAGCTTTCTTT.

The chain has TRBV5-1 and TRBJ2-7, with 7 bases matching TRBD1. The CDR3 is made up of 14 amino acids. The germline gives CDR1 SGHRS, CDR2 YFSETQ. The junction had 5 bases not matched to a gene; V was cut back by 0 bases and J by 5 bases. CDR3 nucleotide sequence: TGCGCCAGCAGCTTGGGACAGGGTTCAAACGAGCAGTACTTC. It yields the protein CASSLGQGSNEQYF.

The chain links TRBV20-1 to TRBJ1-4, with D possibly TRBD1 on 5 matching bases. The CDR3 runs 15 residues. Germline loops: CDR1 DFQATT, CDR2 SNEGSKA (reference sequence). Deletions cut 2 bases from V and 0 bases from J, with 10 bases between. DNA of the CDR3: TGCAGTGCTAGATCTCAGGGTGCAACTAATGAAAAACTGTTTTTT. This codes for CSARSQGATNEKLFF.

In its sample, this clonotype was seen a few times. The CDR3 bases are TGTGCCAGCTCGCCTGCTTCCTGGCAGAGCTCCTACGAGCAGTACGTC. It translates to CASSPASWQSSYEQYV. The chain employs TRBV18 and TRBJ2-7; D gene ambiguous. The V end was cut by 6 bases, the J end by 0 bases, with 18 bases between. The germline V gene has CDR1 KGHSH and CDR2 LQKENI. The CDR3 is 16 residues long.

In its sample, this clonotype was seen a few times. This chain joins TRBV2 and TRBJ2-1; the D is unclear. Germline lookup yields CDR1 SNHLY and CDR2 FYNNEI. V lost 6 bases and J lost 2, with 11 bases in between. The CDR3 spans 14 residues. The CDR3 here is CASRPYRTYNEQFF. CDR3 in DNA: TGTGCCAGCAGGCCATATCGCACCTACAATGAGCAGTTCTTC. Full variable domain (outside the CDR3, taken from reference TRBV2 and TRBJ2-1): EPEVTQTPSHQVTQMGQEVILRCVPISNHLYFYWYRQILGQKVEFLVSFYNNEISEKSEIFDDQFSVERPDGSNFTLKIRSTKLEDSAMYFCASRPYRTYNEQFFGPGTRLTVL.

This clonotype was observed once. The chain links TRBV6-5 to TRBJ2-1, with TRBD2 identical over 10 bases. The trim removed 2 bases at V and 7 bases at J, leaving 2 bases unmatched. The CDR3 totals 14 residues. CDR1 and CDR2 from the germline V gene are MNHEY and SVGAGI. CDR3 loop: CASSYSGGGNEQFF. The CDR3 DNA follows: TGTGCCAGCAGTTACAGCGGGGGGGGGAATGAGCAGTTCTTC.

This chain links TRBV7-2 with TRBJ2-1; 12 bases are a match to TRBD2. V shed 4 bases and J 8 bases; nucleotides not matched to a gene: 6. There are 15 residues in the CDR3. Looked up from germline, CDR1 is SGHTA and CDR2 is FQGNSA. CDR3 region: CASSSLAGGRDEQFF. Written as DNA, the CDR3 is TGTGCCAGCAGCTCCCTAGCGGGGGGGCGAGATGAGCAGTTCTTC.

In nucleotides, the CDR3 is TGCAGTGCTGTCCATCCCGGGACAGGGGAGGCTGGCTACACCTTC. Its translation: CSAVHPGTGEAGYTF. This chain uses TRBV20-1 with TRBJ1-2; TRBD1 matches at 10 bases. J was trimmed by 7 bases and V by 5 bases; bases with no gene match: 13. Looked up from germline, CDR1 is DFQATT and CDR2 is SNEGSKA (reference sequence). The CDR3 totals 15 residues.

This chain links TRBV27 with TRBJ2-3; D is possibly TRBD1 or TRBD2 (5 bases each). The germline CDR1 and CDR2 sequences are MNHEY and SMNVEV (reference sequence). This CDR3 has 14 amino acids. V lost 7 bases to trimming and J lost 0 bases, with 11 bases between them. The CDR3 nucleotides are TGTGCCAGCACGTGGGACCCTAGCACAGATACGCAGTATTTT. Amino acid sequence: CASTWDPSTDTQYF.

This clonotype came up a few times. V and J are TRBV10-3 and TRBJ2-1; D remains unclear. Between the trimmed V and J ends, which lost 9 bases and 6 bases, there was a span of 18 bases. The germline CDR1 and CDR2 sequences are ENHRY and SYGVKD. The CDR3 runs 14 residues. CDR3 in DNA: TGTGCCATGCAGAGGCAGATGGATTCCAATGAGCAGTTCTTC. It encodes CAMQRQMDSNEQFF.

The rearrangement links TRBV5-1 to TRBJ1-1; D unresolved. The germline CDR1 and CDR2 sequences are SGHRS and YFSETQ. The CDR3 is made up of 13 amino acids. V dropped 0 bases and J dropped 8 bases, with 11 bases sitting between them. The CDR3 protein is CASSLGVGVEAFF. CDR3 in DNA: TGCGCCAGCAGCTTGGGGGTGGGAGTGGAAGCTTTCTTT.

The chain carries TRBV5-1 and TRBJ1-1; 7 bases map to TRBD1. The length of the CDR3 is 14 residues. Germline CDR1 and CDR2: SGHRS and YFSETQ. The J segment lost 8 bases and the V segment lost 3 bases, leaving 10 bases of the junction unmatched. CDR3 sequence (DNA): TGCGCCAGCAGCTCGTACAGACAGGGAGTGGAAGCTTTCTTT. Its protein product is CASSSYRQGVEAFF.

This clonotype was recorded at least ten times. The V call is TRBV9, the J call TRBJ2-3, with D tentatively TRBD2 (5 bases). V lost 0 bases and J 5 bases, leaving 7 bases between the germline ends. The germline V gene has CDR1 SGDLS and CDR2 YYNGEE. The CDR3 is 13 residues long. CDR3 nucleotides: TGTGCCAGCAGCGTAGGTCGGGGAGATACGCAGTATTTT. Its protein product is CASSVGRGDTQYF.

This clonotype was seen a handful of times. The rearrangement joins TRBV20-1 to TRBJ2-7; D is tentatively TRBD1 or TRBD2 (6 bases each). Per the germline V gene, CDR1 is DFQATT and CDR2 is SNEGSKA (reference sequence). CDR3 length: 14 amino acids. Trimming shortened V by 4 bases and J by 4 bases, and 17 bases separated the two germline ends. CDR3 in amino acids: CSATAGRGDYEQYF. CDR3 nucleotides: TGCAGTGCTACCGCGGGAAGGGGGGATTACGAGCAGTACTTC.

This clonotype showed up just a few times. This rearrangement joins TRBV12-3 or TRBV12-4 to TRBJ1-5; D ambiguous. The CDR3 covers 14 residues. V lost 6 bases, J lost 1 base, and 10 bases lay in between. In DNA form, the CDR3 reads TGTGCCAGCAGCACAACAAGGAGCAATCAGCCCCAGCATTTT. Translation gives CASSTTRSNQPQHF.

This clonotype was recorded at least ten times. The chain links TRBV4-1 to TRBJ1-5; 9 bases are a match to TRBD1. Germline values: CDR1 MGHRA, CDR2 YSYEKL. With V trimmed by 1 base and J by 7 bases, 8 bases remained unmatched. The CDR3 has 16 residues. In nucleotides, the CDR3 is TGCGCCAGCAGCCAAGGCCCCACAGGGGGCTGGCAGCCCCAGCATTTT. This gives the protein CASSQGPTGGWQPQHF.

The rearrangement links TRBV29-1 to TRBJ2-1; possible D gene TRBD2, 5 bases. Per germline, CDR1 SQVTM and CDR2 ANQGSEA. The CDR3 is made up of 12 amino acids. The V and J ends lost 8 bases and 1 base respectively, with 9 bases between them. CDR3 amino acids: CSSRLSYNEQFF. The DNA for the CDR3 is TGCAGCTCTCGACTATCCTACAATGAGCAGTTCTTC.

This clonotype was counted a few times. The rearrangement uses TRBV19 and TRBJ2-7, with a possible D match to TRBD2 (5 bases). The ends were cut back, 2 bases at V and 0 bases at J, with 11 bases in the middle. The CDR3 has 15 residues. The germline CDR1 and CDR2 sequences are LNHDA and SQIVND (reference sequence). The CDR3 DNA follows: TGTGCCAGTAGTATAAGCGGCCTTAGCTCCTACGAGCAGTACTTC. It specifies CASSISGLSSYEQYF.

The chain links TRBV2 to TRBJ1-2; 7 bases map to TRBD1. The CDR3 runs 12 residues. After removal of 9 bases from V and 2 bases from J, the junction contained 3 bases not matched to a gene. CDR1 is SNHLY and CDR2 is FYNNEI in the germline V gene. CDR3 nucleotides: TGTGCCAGACTGACAGGGAACTATGGCTACACCTTC. This codes for CARLTGNYGYTF.

This clonotype was detected only a few times. J is TRBJ1-3 and V is TRBV28, with D perhaps matching TRBD1 (5 bases). Trimming pared 1 base from V and 4 bases from J, leaving 11 bases between. The CDR3 has 15 residues. The V gene's germline CDR1 is MDHEN and CDR2 SYDVKM. For the CDR3, the DNA is TGTGCCAGCAGTTTATTGTCGGGGACGGGAAACACCATATATTTT. This gives the protein CASSLLSGTGNTIYF.

This rearrangement joins TRBV20-1 to TRBJ2-5, with TRBD2 matching over 7 bases. The germline CDR1 and CDR2 sequences are DFQATT and SNEGSKA (reference sequence). Germline trimming cut 4 bases from V and 5 bases from J; bases unmatched to any gene: 13. This CDR3 is 15 amino acids long. The CDR3 region has the DNA TGCAGTGCTATCCGCGGGGGAAGTGTAGGGGAGACCCAGTACTTC. Its translation: CSAIRGGSVGETQYF.

V and J are TRBV9 and TRBJ2-4; D remains unclear. Germline loops: CDR1 SGDLS, CDR2 YYNGEE. V dropped 2 bases and J dropped 2 bases, with 14 bases sitting between them. The CDR3 covers 16 residues. CDR3 in amino acids: CASSVDPDGSKNIQYF. The CDR3 DNA follows: TGTGCCAGCAGCGTTGACCCGGACGGATCCAAAAACATTCAGTACTTC. The variable domain in full, completed from reference TRBV9 and TRBJ2-4, reads DSGVTQTPKHLITATGQRVTLRCSPRSGDLSVYWYQQSLDQGLQFLIQYYNGEERAKGNILERFSAQQFPDLHSELNLSSLELGDSALYFCASSVDPDGSKNIQYFGAGTRLSVL.

V and J are TRBV6-1 and TRBJ2-1; 12 positions agree with TRBD2. Germline trimming cut 3 bases from V and 7 bases from J; bases unmatched to any gene: 13. The CDR3 length is 18 residues. Per the germline V gene, CDR1 is MNHNS and CDR2 is SASEGT. CDR3: CASSDGTASGGARNEQFF. CDR3 coding DNA: TGTGCCAGCAGTGATGGGACAGCTAGCGGGGGGGCGCGGAATGAGCAGTTCTTC.

Here the CDR3 DNA reads TGTGCCAGCAGCTTAGCGCTAGCGGGGGGGCCAGATACGCAGTATTTT. It encodes CASSLALAGGPDTQYF. J is TRBJ2-3 and V is TRBV7-2; TRBD2 matches 12 bases. V gave up 0 bases and J gave up 4 bases; unmatched junction bases: 2. The CDR3 consists of 16 residues. Germline V lookup: CDR1 SGHTA, CDR2 FQGNSA.

CDR3: CSARMAERDYEQYV. CDR3 nucleotide sequence: TGCAGTGCTAGAATGGCGGAGCGGGACTACGAGCAGTACGTC. The chain combines TRBV20-1 with TRBJ2-7, with 7 bases that match TRBD2. The CDR3 totals 14 residues. Germline V gene sequence: CDR1 DFQATT, CDR2 SNEGSKA (reference sequence). V shed 2 bases, J shed 3 bases, and the junction held 7 bases outside the gene matches.